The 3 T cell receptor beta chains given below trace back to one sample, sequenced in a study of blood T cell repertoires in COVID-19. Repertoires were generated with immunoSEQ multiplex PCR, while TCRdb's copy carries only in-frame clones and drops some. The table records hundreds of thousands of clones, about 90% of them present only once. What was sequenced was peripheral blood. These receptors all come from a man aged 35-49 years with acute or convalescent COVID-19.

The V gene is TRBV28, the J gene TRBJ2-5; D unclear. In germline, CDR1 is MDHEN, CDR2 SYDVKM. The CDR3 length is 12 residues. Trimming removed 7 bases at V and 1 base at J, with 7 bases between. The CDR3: CASNKIQETQYF. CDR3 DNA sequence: TGTGCCAGCAACAAAATCCAAGAGACCCAGTACTTC.

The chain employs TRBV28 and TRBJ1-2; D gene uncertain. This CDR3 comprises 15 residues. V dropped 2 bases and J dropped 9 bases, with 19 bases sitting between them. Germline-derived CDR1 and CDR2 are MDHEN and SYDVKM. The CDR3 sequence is CASSLIRFSSNRYTF. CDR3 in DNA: TGTGCCAGCAGTTTAATCCGGTTCTCATCTAATCGCTACACCTTC.

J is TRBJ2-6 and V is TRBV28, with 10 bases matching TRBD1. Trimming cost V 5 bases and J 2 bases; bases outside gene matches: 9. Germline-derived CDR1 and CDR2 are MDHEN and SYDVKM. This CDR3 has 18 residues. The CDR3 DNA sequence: TGTGCCAGCAGTAACCTCCGGGACAGGGGTGCTGGGGCCAACGTCCTGACTTTC. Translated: CASSNLRDRGAGANVLTF.